The clone carrying this T cell receptor beta chain showed up many times. Its antigen is unidentified. RNA transcripts yielded amplified TCR beta CDR3 regions. The study used the HTBI primer set for a first-round RT-PCR of the TCR CDR3. TCRdb reprocessed the multiplex PCR reads via MiXCR and lists one record per CDR3 protein. Of approximately 740,000 distinct CDR3 sequences listed, about 15% were seen once; the top ten hold roughly 10%. The data derive from a study of T cells in Graves' hyperthyroidism and ophthalmopathy. Patients were excluded because of uncontrolled infection, other autoimmune disease, pregnancy or lactation. Overall study results and limits: Blood also contained most expanded thyroid clonotypes above 0.001.

The CDR3 spans 17 residues. The V end was cut by 2 bases, the J end by 3 bases, with 17 bases between. Germline assignment: CDR1 LGHNT and CDR2 FRNRAP. The gene calls are TRBV12-5 and TRBJ1-5; maybe TRBD1 (6 bases). The sequenced material came from blood. This receptor was obtained from a woman under 30 with Graves' hyperthyroidism. CDR3 sequence reads: CASGLPPFGQPNQPQHF. For the CDR3, the DNA is TGTGCTAGTGGTTTGCCTCCTTTTGGACAGCCCAATCAGCCCCAGCATTTT.